Below, 8 T cell receptor beta chains from the same sample are listed, as sequenced in a study of blood T cell repertoires in COVID-19. Measured with immunoSEQ multiplex PCR; TCRdb has only the in-frame clones, and not every one. Here the sample spans 310,000 or so clones, about four fifths being singletons. The sequenced sample was peripheral blood. Receptors were obtained from a woman in her fifties or sixties with acute or convalescent COVID-19.

Of note for this clone: A much larger clone lies one base from this, so it may be a read error. The J gene is TRBJ2-7, the V gene TRBV7-8, with 7 bases matching TRBD1. V was pared by 5 bases and J by 0 bases, with 1 base of the junction left unmatched. In germline, CDR1 is SGHVS, CDR2 FQNEAQ. The CDR3 runs to 13 residues. DNA of the CDR3: TGTGCCAGCAGCCGGGACAGCTCCTACGAGCAGTACTTC. Translating it yields CASSRDSSYEQYF.

This clone was observed a handful of times. V and J are TRBV5-1 and TRBJ2-1; TRBD2 matches 7 bases. Germline lookup yields CDR1 SGHRS and CDR2 YFSETQ. This CDR3 is 15 amino acids long. V trimming: 4 bases; J trimming: 0 bases; junction bases outside the gene matches: 4. The CDR3 is CASSGLAGSYNEQFF. The CDR3 DNA reads as TGCGCCAGCAGCGGGTTAGCGGGCTCCTACAATGAGCAGTTCTTC.

The V call is TRBV19, the J call TRBJ1-4, with TRBD1 matching over 7 bases. V lost 6 bases, J lost 3 bases, and 7 bases stayed unmatched. In germline, CDR1 is LNHDA, CDR2 SQIVND (reference sequence). The CDR3 extends over 15 amino acids. CDR3 protein: CASRPQGKANEKLFF. The CDR3 DNA reads as TGTGCCAGTAGACCACAGGGGAAGGCTAATGAAAAACTGTTTTTT.

This chain connects TRBV21-1 to TRBJ1-2; the table calls TRBD1, which could not be checked here. TRBV21-1 is annotated as a pseudogene. This CDR3 region has 14 residues. The CDR3 loop reads CASSKIRQGIGYTF. CDR3 DNA: TGTGCCAGCAGCAAGATTAGACAGGGGATAGGCTACACCTTC.

The chain recombines TRBV6-2 or TRBV6-3 with TRBJ2-7; the match to TRBD1 covers 10 bases. Germline CDR1 reads MNHEY; CDR2 reads SVGEGT. The V and J ends lost 4 bases and 0 bases, in that order; junction bases with no gene match: 9. There are 17 residues in the CDR3. The CDR3 reads CASSFNAGTGVSYEQYF. CDR3 nucleotide sequence: TGTGCCAGCAGTTTCAACGCCGGGACAGGGGTCTCCTACGAGCAGTACTTC.

This chain connects TRBV7-2 to TRBJ2-2, with D perhaps matching TRBD2 (5 bases). This CDR3 is built from 17 residues. Trimming cost V 5 bases and J 5 bases, with 21 bases left between them. CDR1 is SGHTA, CDR2 FQGNSA, per germline. The CDR3 is CASSPRTPGVGTGELFF. CDR3 nucleotides: TGTGCCAGCAGCCCGCGGACTCCTGGTGTCGGGACCGGGGAGCTGTTTTTT.

This chain connects TRBV9 to TRBJ1-1; D is uncertain. V lost 2 bases to trimming and J lost 6 bases, with 11 bases between them. Germline values: CDR1 SGDLS, CDR2 YYNGEE. The CDR3 runs to 13 residues. The CDR3 spells CASSVVTSAEAFF. The DNA of the CDR3 is TGTGCCAGCAGCGTCGTAACAAGTGCTGAAGCTTTCTTT.

V and J are TRBV6-5 and TRBJ2-1, with D possibly TRBD1 on 6 matching bases. V gave up 6 bases and J gave up 5 bases, with 17 bases separating them. CDR3 size: 15 residues. Germline loops: CDR1 MNHEY, CDR2 SVGAGI. The DNA of the CDR3 is TGTGCCAGCAGCTCACAGGGCCGCACCGACAATGAGCAGTTCTTC. As protein: CASSSQGRTDNEQFF.